One sample yielded the 16 T cell receptor beta chains listed below, sequenced in a study of blood T cells in healthy people across ages. A J-beta primer mix and a sample-barcoded 5' primer were used in a second PCR of roughly 6 to 11 cycles. TCRdb passed the 5' RACE reads through MiXCR, listing each CDR3 protein once. The table has approximately 800,000 distinct CDR3 sequences, roughly 50% seen once. The sample was blood. These receptor sequences come from a man aged 35-49 years in good health.

This clonotype was picked up one time. This chain links TRBV18 with TRBJ2-7; the D gene is possibly TRBD1 (6 bases). The V gene's germline CDR1 is KGHSH and CDR2 LQKENI. The CDR3 is made up of 17 amino acids. V lost 3 bases and J lost 0, with 18 bases in between. The DNA for the CDR3 is TGTGCCAGCTCACCTTTAGGGGGAATGCCGGGCTCCTACGAGCAGTACTTC. It codes for CASSPLGGMPGSYEQYF.

V usage is TRBV7-9 and J usage is TRBJ2-5; TRBD2 aligns across 8 bases. Germline trimming cut 5 bases from V and 3 bases from J; bases unmatched to any gene: 5. The CDR3 spans 14 residues. Germline CDR1 is SEHNR and CDR2 is FQNEAQ (reference sequence). The CDR3 DNA reads TGTGCCAGCAGCGGGCATAGCGGGGAAGAGACCCAGTACTTC. Translating it yields CASSGHSGEETQYF. Looking up the rest from reference TRBV7-9 and TRBJ2-5 gives the full variable domain: DTGVSQNPRHKITKRGQNVTFRCDPISEHNRLYWYRQTLGQGPEFLTYFQNEAQLEKSRLLSDRFSAERPKGSFSTLEIQRTEQGDSAMYLCASSGHSGEETQYFGPGTRLLVL.

This rearrangement joins TRBV5-4 to TRBJ1-4; the match to TRBD1 covers 7 bases. V shed 4 bases and J 8 bases; nucleotides not matched to a gene: 14. Germline CDR1 SGHNT, CDR2 YYREEE (reference sequence). This CDR3 is 16 amino acids long. The CDR3 sequence is CASSPIGEGAGEKLFF. The CDR3 coding sequence is TGTGCCAGCAGCCCAATTGGGGAGGGGGCAGGCGAAAAACTGTTTTTT. Variable domain in full (rest from reference TRBV5-4 and TRBJ1-4): ETGVTQSPTHLIKTRGQQVTLRCSSQSGHNTVSWYQQALGQGPQFIFQYYREEENGRGNFPPRFSGLQFPNYSSELNVNALELDDSALYLCASSPIGEGAGEKLFFGSGTQLSVL.

This clonotype was picked up a small number of times. The chain carries TRBV7-2 and TRBJ2-1, with TRBD1 matching over 10 bases. Germline assignment: CDR1 SGHTA and CDR2 FQGNSA. The CDR3 spans 15 residues. Germline trimming cut 3 bases from V and 4 bases from J; bases unmatched to any gene: 3. CDR3 nucleotide sequence: TGTGCCAGCAGCTTGACAGGGGGCCCATACAATGAGCAGTTCTTC. It is translated as CASSLTGGPYNEQFF.

The chain uses TRBV7-6 and TRBJ2-1, with D tentatively TRBD1 or TRBD2 (5 bases each). There are 15 residues in the CDR3. CDR1 is SGHVS and CDR2 is FNYEAQ in the germline V gene. The V and J ends lost 5 bases and 9 bases respectively, with 20 bases between them. CDR3 region: CASSERGLGGIEQFF. The CDR3, as DNA: TGTGCCAGCAGCGAACGGGGCCTAGGTGGGATTGAGCAGTTCTTC.

This clonotype was detected only a few times. The chain links TRBV9 to TRBJ2-6; the D gene is possibly TRBD2 (7 bases). Between the trimmed V and J ends, which lost 0 bases and 0 bases, there was a span of 13 bases. The length of the CDR3 is 18 residues. CDR1 is SGDLS, CDR2 YYNGEE, per germline. The CDR3 bases are TGTGCCAGCAGCGTAGAGGGGGGGCATGACTCTGGGGCCAACGTCCTGACTTTC. Translated: CASSVEGGHDSGANVLTF. The full variable domain, with the rest looked up from reference TRBV9 and TRBJ2-6, is DSGVTQTPKHLITATGQRVTLRCSPRSGDLSVYWYQQSLDQGLQFLIQYYNGEERAKGNILERFSAQQFPDLHSELNLSSLELGDSALYFCASSVEGGHDSGANVLTFGAGSRLTVL.

The sample holds a few counts of this clonotype. V is TRBV28 and J is TRBJ2-5; D not certain. Deletions cut 7 bases from V and 4 bases from J, with 7 bases between. This CDR3 is 11 amino acids long. Per germline, CDR1 MDHEN and CDR2 SYDVKM. DNA for the CDR3: TGTGCCAGCAATGACCGAGAGACCCAGTACTTC. This encodes CASNDRETQYF.

The chain employs TRBV27 and TRBJ2-5; possibly TRBD1 or TRBD2 for D (5 bases each). This CDR3 spans 16 amino acids. In germline, CDR1 is MNHEY, CDR2 SMNVEV (reference sequence). Trimming took 1 base from V and 5 from J, leaving 17 bases between them. Here the CDR3 reads CASSLYVGPPGETQYF. The CDR3, as DNA: TGTGCCAGCAGTTTATATGTGGGACCACCCGGGGAGACCCAGTACTTC.

The chain uses TRBV5-1 and TRBJ2-2; D remains unclear. The ends were cut back, 0 bases at V and 1 base at J, with 7 bases in the middle. In germline, CDR1 is SGHRS, CDR2 YFSETQ. CDR3 length: 15 amino acids. CDR3 bases: TGCGCCAGCAGCTTGGACAACAGGAACACCGGGGAGCTGTTTTTT. Its protein product is CASSLDNRNTGELFF.

The chain uses TRBV5-1 and TRBJ1-1; the D is unclear. CDR3 length: 12 amino acids. Trimming removed 4 bases at V and 6 bases at J, with 10 bases between. Germline CDR1 and CDR2: SGHRS and YFSETQ. Here the CDR3 reads CASSDTISEAFF. CDR3 nucleotide sequence: TGCGCCAGCAGCGATACAATATCTGAAGCTTTCTTT.

This clonotype was seen a handful of times. The gene calls are TRBV29-1 and TRBJ2-7; weak D call: TRBD2 (6 bases). Germline V gives CDR1 SQVTM, CDR2 ANQGSEA. The CDR3 is 11 amino acids. V lost 1 base and J 9 bases, leaving 10 bases between the germline ends. CDR3 nucleotides: TGCAGCGTTGAAGGGACGGAGGGGCAGTACTTC. This encodes CSVEGTEGQYF.

The chain couples TRBV4-2 to TRBJ2-1, with 13 bases identical to TRBD2. The junction had 14 bases not matched to a gene; V was cut back by 0 bases and J by 3 bases. The CDR3 runs 21 residues. The germline V gene encodes CDR1 LGHNA and CDR2 YNFKEQ. The CDR3 here is CASSQDPPGLAGEVVYNEQFF. DNA for the CDR3: TGTGCCAGCAGCCAAGATCCCCCCGGACTAGCGGGAGAGGTTGTCTACAATGAGCAGTTCTTC.

The chain has TRBV11-3 and TRBJ2-1, with 11 bases aligning to TRBD2. Germline V CDR1 and CDR2: SGHNT, YENEEA. This CDR3 spans 16 amino acids. V gave up 4 bases and J gave up 7 bases; unmatched junction bases: 9. The CDR3 is CASSSSTSGSRNEQFF. The CDR3 DNA sequence: TGTGCCAGCAGCTCGAGTACTAGCGGGAGTAGGAATGAGCAGTTCTTC.

This clonotype was counted a few times. The chain has TRBV29-1 and TRBJ1-2; D perhaps matches TRBD1 (6 bases). Germline V CDR1 and CDR2: SQVTM, ANQGSEA. The CDR3 has 13 residues. The V and J ends lost 7 bases and 5 bases respectively, with 17 bases between them. In nucleotides, the CDR3 is TGCAGCGCCCGGGACAAGAAATCGTATGGCTACACCTTC. Encoded protein: CSARDKKSYGYTF.

V is TRBV27 and J is TRBJ1-2, with D uncertain. This CDR3 contains 15 residues. V lost 2 bases and J 2 bases, leaving 12 bases between the germline ends. Germline V gene lookup returns CDR1 MNHEY and CDR2 SMNVEV (reference sequence). The CDR3 DNA reads TGTGCCAGCAGTTTAGTGTCAGGCCGCAACTATGGCTACACCTTC. Translation: CASSLVSGRNYGYTF.

The rearrangement joins TRBV10-3 to TRBJ2-7; the D call may be TRBD1 or TRBD2 (5 bases each). This CDR3 is built from 15 residues. The germline V gene encodes CDR1 ENHRY and CDR2 SYGVKD. The V and J ends lost 2 bases and 4 bases respectively, with 15 bases between them. CDR3 amino acids: CAISEGTSKGYEQYF. CDR3 sequence (DNA): TGTGCCATCAGTGAGGGTACTAGTAAGGGGTACGAGCAGTACTTC.